This T cell receptor beta chain was recorded in a study of beta chain features in type 1 diabetes. Expressed TCRB transcripts were sequenced because the isolated RNA had all been reverse transcribed beforehand. Repertoires were generated with immunoSEQ multiplex PCR, while TCRdb's copy carries only in-frame clones and drops some. The sample includes about 290,000 clones, roughly 8% of them seen just once. General study points: All four CD4+ subsets from Type 1 diabetes patients carried moderately but significantly shorter TCRB CDR3s.

J lost 4 bases, V lost 6 bases, and 3 bases had no gene match. The CDR3 loop spans 14 amino acids. Germline V lookup: CDR1 SNHLY, CDR2 FYNNEI. A few counts support this clone. Its matching antigen is unknown. The V call is TRBV2, the J call TRBJ2-5, with 12 bases lining up with TRBD2. This receptor was taken from a woman under 30 in good health. Sequences were obtained from central memory CD4+ T cells from blood. The CDR3 loop reads CASSKTSGGETQYF. Written as DNA, the CDR3 is TGTGCCAGCAGCAAGACTAGCGGGGGAGAGACCCAGTACTTC.